Following are 10 T cell receptor beta chains from one sample sequenced in a study of regulatory T cells in long-lasting Graves disease (dated by TCRdb to about 2021). The time point label, read with the paper, signifies: persistent/refractory GD, antithyroid drugs over 5 years with positive TRAb. For both TCR sequencing and RNA sequencing, RNA was extracted from PBMCs in TRIzol. Library preparation used multiplex PCR. The reads were generated on an Illumina HiSeq 4000. CDR3 regions were amplified by Arm-PCR with iRepertoire HTBI primers to construct TCR beta libraries. The public reads were reanalyzed by TCRdb: fastp trimming at Q25, MiXCR alignment, in-frame beta chains only. For every CDR3 protein sequence, its rows merge into one entry that carries the most common genes and DNA. This sample holds about 420,000 distinct CDR3 sequences; less than 25% were observed only once. About 26% of the sample is in the top ten clones.

The material was peripheral blood mononuclear cells (PBMCs), obtained when the disease was refractory, from a patient treated with antithyroid drugs. These receptors all stem from a female donor with Graves disease.

The sample holds many counts of this clonotype. The chain's CDR3 is CASRITGSDSYEQYF. Here the CDR3 DNA reads TGTGCCAGCAGGATTACAGGGTCGGACTCCTACGAGCAGTACTTC. V is TRBV6-1 and J is TRBJ2-7; possible D gene TRBD1, 6 bases. CDR3 size: 15 residues. Per the germline V gene, CDR1 is MNHNS and CDR2 is SASEGT. Deletions cut 6 bases from V and 0 bases from J, with 15 bases between.

This chain connects TRBV7-2 to TRBJ1-2, with D uncertain. The CDR3 sequence is 13 residues long. Trimming took off 3 bases at V and 3 bases at J, with 8 bases between the two ends. Looked up from germline, CDR1 is SGHTA and CDR2 is FQGNSA. CDR3 in amino acids: CASSLRLDYGYTF. CDR3 DNA sequence: TGTGCCAGCAGCTTGAGACTTGACTATGGCTACACCTTC. Drawing the rest from reference TRBV7-2 and TRBJ1-2, the complete variable domain is GAGVSQSPSNKVTEKGKDVELRCDPISGHTALYWYRQSLGQGLEFLIYFQGNSAPDKSGLPSDRFSAERTGGSVSTLTIQRTQQEDSAVYLCASSLRLDYGYTFGSGTRLTVV.

This clonotype was seen repeatedly, ten times or more. V usage is TRBV7-2 and J usage is TRBJ2-7; 9 bases are a match to TRBD2. Germline CDR1 SGHTA, CDR2 FQGNSA. With 5 bases clipped from V and 0 bases from J, the junction kept 5 bases outside the gene matches. The CDR3 is 15 residues long. CDR3 nucleotides: TGTGCCAGCAGCCGGACTAGCGCGAGCTCCTACGAGCAGTACTTC. This encodes CASSRTSASSYEQYF.

The chain couples TRBV14 to TRBJ1-1, with D perhaps matching TRBD1 (5 bases). CDR1 is SGHDN, CDR2 FVKESK, per germline. V was shortened by 0 bases and J by 1 base, with 9 bases between the two germline ends. CDR3 length: 15 amino acids. As DNA, the CDR3 is TGTGCCAGCAGCCAAGATCTTGGGACGAACACTGAAGCTTTCTTT. Translated: CASSQDLGTNTEAFF.

This clonotype was seen at least ten times. The chain has TRBV2 and TRBJ1-1, with TRBD1 as a possible D gene (5 bases). V was cut by 8 bases and J by 6 bases, with 13 bases left in between. From germline, CDR1 is SNHLY and CDR2 FYNNEI. The CDR3 is 12 residues long. The CDR3 here is CASGRAGAEAFF. CDR3 DNA: TGTGCCAGCGGACGGGCGGGGGCTGAAGCTTTCTTT.

CDR3 region: CASSSNSRTSGSLYEQYF. CDR3 DNA sequence: TGTGCCAGCAGTTCCAACTCCCGGACTAGCGGGAGTCTGTACGAGCAGTACTTC. The rearrangement uses TRBV28 and TRBJ2-7; 13 bases agree with TRBD2. With 4 bases clipped from V and 4 bases from J, the junction kept 13 bases outside the gene matches. Germline V gene sequence: CDR1 MDHEN, CDR2 SYDVKM. The CDR3 spans 18 residues.

This clonotype was counted ten times or more. This sequence joins TRBV28 and TRBJ1-5; D not resolved. V gave up 5 bases and J gave up 5 bases, with 10 bases separating them. Germline loops: CDR1 MDHEN, CDR2 SYDVKM. CDR3 length: 13 amino acids. The CDR3 loop reads CASSVYEHQPQHF. The CDR3 nucleotides read TGTGCCAGCAGTGTGTACGAGCATCAGCCCCAGCATTTT.

This clonotype was detected many times. The chain recombines TRBV2 with TRBJ1-1; 11 bases line up with TRBD1. The CDR3 consists of 15 residues. Trimming removed 6 bases from V and 5 bases from J; junction bases left unmatched: 8. Germline CDR1 reads SNHLY; CDR2 reads FYNNEI. CDR3 loop: CASSAGQGGWTEAFF. DNA of the CDR3: TGTGCCAGCAGCGCGGGACAGGGGGGGTGGACTGAAGCTTTCTTT.

As for this clonotype: A much larger clone is a single base away; this may be a read error. The chain couples TRBV5-4 to TRBJ2-7; D remains unclear. This CDR3 has 14 amino acids. Germline-derived CDR1 and CDR2 are SGHNT and YYREEE (reference sequence). CDR3 amino acids: CASSSRRAVYEQHF. The DNA for the CDR3 is TGTGCCAGCAGCTCACGACGGGCAGTCTACGAGCAGCACTTC. Complete variable domain (other parts from reference TRBV5-4 and TRBJ2-7): ETGVTQSPTHLIKTRGQQVTLRCSSQSGHNTVSWYQQALGQGPQFIFQYYREEENGRGNFPPRFSGLQFPNYSSELNVNALELDDSALYLCASSSRRAVYEQHFGPGTRLTVT.

This clonotype was counted at least ten times. V is TRBV5-1 and J is TRBJ2-2; TRBD2 matches at 11 bases. The germline V gene encodes CDR1 SGHRS and CDR2 YFSETQ. CDR3 length equals 17 residues. Unmatched junction bases numbered 2, after V lost 0 bases and J lost 1 base. CDR3 sequence (DNA): TGCGCCAGCAGCTTGGTACTAGCGGGAGTGAACACCGGGGAGCTGTTTTTT. Translating gives CASSLVLAGVNTGELFF.